The source of this T cell receptor (beta chain) is a study of blood T cells in healthy people across ages. Through a sample-barcoded 5' primer and a J-beta primer mix, a second PCR was run for roughly 7 to 12 cycles. A template-switch adaptor with 12 random nucleotides tagged each cDNA molecule. One entry per CDR3 protein results from TCRdb running MiXCR on the 5' RACE reads. The sample carries fewer than 950,000 distinct CDR3 sequences, approximately 35% recorded once. Findings and limits, study-wide: Aged donors had fewer naive CD4+ cells and lower diversity than long-lived donors.

In regard to this clonotype: The antigen is undetermined.

V gave up 4 bases and J gave up 5 bases; unmatched junction bases: 10. The germline CDR1 and CDR2 sequences are MDHEN and SYDVKM. The CDR3 is 16 amino acids. The sample was blood. This chain uses TRBV28 with TRBJ2-3; TRBD2 matches at 9 bases. The receptor was derived from a man aged 18 to 30 in good health. In nucleotides, the CDR3 is TGTGCCAGCAGTTCCCGGGGGCGGGGGGGCAGAGATACGCAGTATTTT. Amino acid sequence: CASSSRGRGGRDTQYF.